This is a list of T cell receptor beta chains from one sample in a study of T cell responses to AZD1222 COVID-19 vaccine. Here immunoSEQ multiplex PCR was the method, and the copy in TCRdb shows in-frame clones only, minus some. The sample yields 180,000 or so clones, roughly 91% seen once. Specimen: peripheral blood, collected 28 days after the second dose of the MenACWY control vaccine. The receptors were gathered from an adult who received the MenACWY meningococcal vaccine as a control. CDR3s include the opening cysteine and the closing phenylalanine or tryptophan. A D gene is named only where the DNA matches it firmly. Size tells how often a clone was seen (once, few, many) or the class of an expanded clone, and some rows leave it out.

j_gene	abundance	v_gene	d_gene	CDR3aa	CDR3nt
TRBJ1-5	-	TRBV5-1	-	CASSLLRNNQPQHF	TGCGCCAGCAGCTTGTTACGGAATAATCAGCCCCAGCATTTT
TRBJ1-2	few	TRBV28	-	CASSSRFRGYTF	TGTGCCAGCAGTTCACGGTTTCGCGGCTACACCTTC
TRBJ1-2	-	TRBV5-1	TRBD1	CASSLVGRGYDDGGYTF	TGCGCCAGCAGCTTGGTCGGCAGGGGGTACGACGATGGTGGCTACACCTTC
TRBJ1-3	-	TRBV27	-	CASSLYGSSGNTIYF	TGTGCCAGCAGTTTGTACGGGAGCTCTGGAAACACCATATATTTT
TRBJ2-7	-	TRBV19	-	CATSGTEIYEQYF	TGTGCCACCTCGGGGACCGAGATCTACGAGCAGTACTTC
TRBJ1-1	-	TRBV2	-	CASSVNRPGNTEAFF	TGTGCCAGCAGTGTGAACAGGCCAGGGAACACTGAAGCTTTCTTT
TRBJ2-1	-	TRBV3-1/TRBV3-2	TRBD1	CASSQDFLTGGLNEQFF	TGTGCCAGCAGCCAAGATTTTCTAACAGGGGGCTTGAATGAGCAGTTCTTC
TRBJ2-6	-	TRBV7-9	TRBD1	CASSFGQGGGSGANVLTF	TGTGCCAGCAGCTTTGGACAGGGGGGAGGCTCTGGGGCCAACGTCCTGACTTTC
TRBJ1-2	-	TRBV6-4	-	CASSASGHNGYTF	TGTGCCAGCAGTGCCTCTGGACACAATGGCTACACCTTC
TRBJ1-2	-	TRBV30	-	CAWWGRRPGGYTF	TGTGCCTGGTGGGGACGGCGCCCGGGCGGCTACACCTTC
TRBJ2-6	-	TRBV7-9	TRBD1	CASSFTRQGVLGANVLTF	TGTGCCAGCAGCTTTACGAGACAGGGGGTCTTGGGGGCCAACGTCCTGACTTTC
TRBJ2-1	-	TRBV19	TRBD2	CATQYQRGGDEQFF	TGTGCCACCCAGTACCAGCGGGGGGGAGATGAGCAGTTCTTC
TRBJ1-4	-	TRBV7-2	-	CASTLERNEKLFF	TGTGCCAGCACCCTTGAGAGAAATGAAAAACTGTTTTTT
TRBJ2-7	-	TRBV10-2	-	CASSVQLDEQYF	TGCGCCAGCAGTGTGCAACTTGACGAGCAGTACTTC
TRBJ2-1	few	TRBV5-1	TRBD1	CASSWTGTGVDEQFF	TGCGCCAGCAGCTGGACCGGGACAGGGGTGGATGAGCAGTTCTTC
TRBJ2-7	-	TRBV30	-	CAWSVSHYEQYF	TGTGCCTGGAGTGTATCCCACTACGAGCAGTACTTC
TRBJ1-6	-	TRBV18	TRBD1	CASSPGGQGPLHF	TGTGCCAGCTCACCAGGTGGACAGGGGCCCCTCCACTTT
TRBJ1-5	-	TRBV2	-	CASSPGTLPNQPQHF	TGTGCCAGCAGCCCCGGGACGCTCCCCAATCAGCCCCAGCATTTT
TRBJ1-4	-	TRBV28	-	CASSSGRQINEKLFF	TGTGCCAGCAGTTCAGGACGGCAGATTAATGAAAAACTGTTTTTT
TRBJ1-2	-	TRBV6-1	-	CASSEIQGSYTF	TGTGCCAGCAGTGAAATCCAGGGGAGCTACACCTTC
TRBJ2-7	-	TRBV3-1/TRBV3-2	-	CASSQVGRGEQYF	TGTGCCAGCAGCCAAGTAGGGCGGGGCGAGCAGTACTTC
TRBJ1-6	-	TRBV7-9	-	CASSFGTPNSPLHF	TGTGCCAGCAGCTTTGGGACTCCGAATTCACCCCTCCACTTT
TRBJ2-1	-	TRBV5-1	TRBD2	CASSSSGLAGAEQFF	TGCGCCAGCAGCTCCTCGGGACTAGCGGGGGCCGAGCAGTTCTTC
TRBJ1-1	-	TRBV27	TRBD1	CASSLTGGGTEAFF	TGTGCCAGCAGTTTGACAGGGGGCGGCACTGAAGCTTTCTTT
TRBJ2-1	-	TRBV3-1/TRBV3-2	TRBD1	CASSRDRDAEQFF	TGTGCCAGCAGCCGGGACAGGGACGCTGAGCAGTTCTTC
TRBJ1-1	-	TRBV28	-	CASSSNSKAFF	TGTGCCAGCAGTTCGAACAGTAAAGCTTTCTTT
TRBJ1-1	-	TRBV7-8	-	CASSPREGHTEAFF	TGTGCCAGCAGCCCCAGGGAGGGACACACTGAAGCTTTCTTT
TRBJ1-5	few	TRBV19	-	CASSHGTVRSEPQHF	TGTGCCAGTAGCCATGGAACGGTCAGGTCGGAGCCCCAGCATTTT
TRBJ1-5	-	TRBV6-5	TRBD1	CASSQDRGQPQHF	TGTGCCAGCAGCCAGGACAGGGGCCAGCCCCAGCATTTT
TRBJ1-4	-	TRBV28	-	CASSRTGTNEKLFF	TGTGCCAGCAGCCGGACTGGAACTAATGAAAAACTGTTTTTT
TRBJ1-5	-	TRBV28	TRBD1	CASTPGQVNQPQHF	TGTGCCAGCACCCCCGGACAGGTCAATCAGCCCCAGCATTTT
TRBJ1-5	-	TRBV27	TRBD1	CASSLQGQPQDPQHF	TGTGCCAGCAGTTTACAGGGACAGCCACAAGATCCCCAGCATTTT
TRBJ1-5	-	TRBV3-1/TRBV3-2	-	CASSQDGALGNQPQHF	TGTGCCAGCAGCCAAGATGGGGCACTGGGCAATCAGCCCCAGCATTTT
TRBJ2-1	-	TRBV28	TRBD1	CASSPPPGQGADEQFF	TGTGCCAGCAGTCCACCCCCGGGACAGGGGGCGGATGAGCAGTTCTTC
TRBJ1-4	-	TRBV18	-	CASSPSGEKLFF	TGTGCCAGCTCACCATCCGGTGAAAAACTGTTTTTT
TRBJ2-5	-	TRBV14	TRBD2	CASSQHRGLASFETQYF	TGTGCCAGCAGCCAACATCGGGGACTAGCGAGTTTTGAGACCCAGTACTTC
TRBJ2-7	-	TRBV5-4	TRBD2	CASSVAGGSNTEQYF	TGTGCCAGCAGCGTCGCGGGGGGGTCGAACACAGAGCAGTACTTC
TRBJ2-3	-	TRBV7-9	-	CASRSRRDGSTDTQYF	TGTGCCAGCAGATCACGCCGGGACGGAAGCACAGATACGCAGTATTTT
TRBJ1-6	-	TRBV28	-	CASSLFQKRNSPLHF	TGTGCCAGCAGTTTATTCCAGAAGAGGAATTCACCCCTCCACTTT
TRBJ1-1	-	TRBV6-5	-	CASSSGGTNTEAFF	TGTGCCAGCAGTTCGGGAGGGACGAACACTGAAGCTTTCTTT
TRBJ1-5	-	TRBV28	TRBD1	CASSKHRGNQPQHF	TGTGCCAGCAGCAAGCACAGGGGGAATCAGCCCCAGCATTTT
TRBJ2-5	-	TRBV6-5	TRBD2	CASRTSGGQETQYF	TGTGCCAGCAGGACTAGCGGGGGCCAAGAGACCCAGTACTTC
TRBJ1-3	once	TRBV11-2	-	CASSLDRNTIYF	TGTGCCAGCAGCTTAGATCGCAACACCATATATTTT
TRBJ1-6	-	TRBV19	TRBD1	CASSMDRDNSPLHF	TGTGCCAGTAGTATGGACAGGGATAATTCACCCCTCCACTTT
TRBJ1-1	-	TRBV14	-	CASTEAGRAFF	TGTGCCAGCACGGAGGCGGGGAGAGCTTTCTTT
TRBJ1-1	-	TRBV9	TRBD1	CASSVSGQGGKTEAFF	TGTGCCAGCAGCGTATCAGGACAGGGCGGTAAGACTGAAGCTTTCTTT
TRBJ2-5	-	TRBV3-1/TRBV3-2	-	CASSQEERFQETQYF	TGTGCCAGCAGCCAAGAGGAACGCTTCCAAGAGACCCAGTACTTC
TRBJ1-6	-	TRBV2	-	CASSRGGYNSPLHF	TGTGCCAGCAGCCGAGGAGGGTATAATTCACCCCTCCACTTT
TRBJ2-5	-	TRBV3-1/TRBV3-2	TRBD2	CASSQSGGGQIQTQYF	TGTGCCAGCAGCCAGTCGGGCGGGGGGCAGATACAGACCCAGTACTTC
TRBJ2-1	-	TRBV2	-	CASRRSRDTQYNEQFF	TGTGCCAGCAGAAGGAGCCGGGACACCCAATACAATGAGCAGTTCTTC